This T cell receptor (beta chain) was recorded in a study of vaccination effects on CD4 cells after COVID-19. Clones were read by immunoSEQ multiplex PCR, and TCRdb kept only the in-frame ones, dropping some. The sample has 40,000 or so clones, around 70% seen once. This clone has only a few counts. Its antigen is currently unknown. Having been cultured for roughly 11 days, the cells underwent CD4+ T cell isolation. Each person got two doses of an mRNA SARS-CoV-2 vaccine, BNT162b2 or mRNA-1273. The CDR3 length is 13 residues. Germline V gene data show CDR1 as SNHLY and CDR2 as FYNNEI. Deletions cut 2 bases from V and 7 bases from J, with 11 bases between.

The clonotype comes from a human donor who received a COVID-19 vaccine. Sample: CD4+ T cells from PBMCs cultured without peptide, taken after COVID-19 vaccination. The J gene is TRBJ1-2, the V gene TRBV2; perhaps TRBD1 as D (5 bases). CDR3 sequence: CASSETAGSGYTF. In nucleotides, the CDR3 is TGTGCCAGCAGTGAAACAGCAGGGAGTGGCTACACCTTC.